Sequencing of this T cell receptor (beta chain) was carried out in a study of T-cell memory formation after mild COVID-19 (dated by TCRdb to 2020 to 2022). For the study in its entirety: TCR sequence clusters from the two donors were found to be largely donor specific. In two donors, T-cell clones that expanded and contracted after mild COVID-19 were followed by sequencing TCRalpha and TCRbeta repertoires longitudinally. Two young, previously healthy adult volunteers made up the cohort, one male and one female.

In regard to this clonotype: Its recognized antigen is unknown. Nothing much larger sits one base from this clone, and base qualities are not available.

Results the study describes overall, beyond this receptor: From day 15 to 85, contracting clones showed balanced CD4/CD8 phenotypes, whereas a second wave of clones that expanded from day 15 to 37 leaned towards CD4+. Contracting CD4+ clones were located mainly in the CM and EM memory subsets, whereas CD8+ clones were found to be enriched in EMRA. Whether the second-wave clones peaking on day 37 were SARS-CoV-2 specific was not confirmed. Only a couple of mild cases were covered in the study, and larger cohorts including severe cases with pre-infection samples were considered necessary. Some responding clones were detected in pre-infection memory, suggesting pre-existing cross-reactive memory T cells joined the SARS-CoV-2 response.

Ficoll-Paque density gradient centrifugation was used to isolate PBMCs. Sequencer: Illumina NovaSeq 6000. TCRalpha and TCRbeta cDNA libraries were constructed by 5'RACE with constant-segment primers, with sample barcodes and unique molecular identifiers being introduced. RNA was extracted from every sample with Trizol reagent. Libraries were amplified in two PCR steps, with a second sample barcode and Illumina TruSeq adapters added in the second step. Libraries were sequenced on an Illumina NovaSeq with 2 x 150 bp paired-end reads. Per the original workflow: Reads were demultiplexed and collapsed into UMI-guided consensus sequences with migec v1.2.7. With mixcr v2.1.11, UMI consensuses were aligned to TRA and TRB V and J templates and assembled into clonotypes. A clonotype was counted as expanded or contracted only when both edgeR and NoisET called the clonotype significant, with the noise models trained on biological replicates. For edgeR calls, the cutoffs were a false discovery rate-adjusted p below 0.01 and a log2 fold-change threshold of 1. As an exploratory analysis of dynamics, max-normalized trajectories of the 1000 most abundant clonotypes were examined by PCA with hierarchical clustering. Separately sequenced CD4+ and CD8+ repertoires were used to assign the CD4 or CD8 phenotype of responding clones. TCRdb cleaned the public reads at Q25 with fastp, built clones with MiXCR and kept in-frame beta chains. A single entry per CDR3 protein holds the most common genes and DNA from its merged rows. These V and J calls rely on TCRdb rather than the paper's analysis. The sample includes about 290,000 distinct CDR3 sequences, with around 17% observed a single time. The top ten hold 20% to 25% of the sample.

CDR1 LGHNA and CDR2 YNFKEQ were looked up in the germline V gene. Its CDR3 holds 14 amino acids, cysteine through phenylalanine. The entry retains the CDR3 DNA only, 42 bases that are in frame from base 1. The germline ends are 9 bases apart after V is trimmed by 0 bases and J by 4 bases. The sequence links TRBV4-2 to TRBJ1-1, and the D gene may be TRBD1, 6 bases matching. The sample was PBMCs or a T cell subset sorted from them (not recorded which). The receptor was isolated from a man aged 18 to 30 who had mild COVID-19 (a few samples of this study predate the infection). The sample titles of this study are shuffled in the database, so cell type and time point are left out; the donor was told from shared clones. The nucleotide sequence is TGTGCCAGCAGCCAAGATACGGGGGCCACTGAAGCTTTCTTT. Its product reads: CASSQDTGATEAFF.